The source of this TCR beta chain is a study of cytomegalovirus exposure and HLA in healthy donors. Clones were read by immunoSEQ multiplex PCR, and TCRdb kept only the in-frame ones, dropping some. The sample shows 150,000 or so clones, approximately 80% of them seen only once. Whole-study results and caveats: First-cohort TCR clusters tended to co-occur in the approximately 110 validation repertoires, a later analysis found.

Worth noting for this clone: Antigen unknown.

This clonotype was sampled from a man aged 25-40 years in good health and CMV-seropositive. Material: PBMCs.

The CDR3, as DNA: TGTGCTAGTGGTTTGGCTCGGACAGGGGCGAACACCGGGGAGCTGTTTTTT. This sequence encodes CASGLARTGANTGELFF. This chain connects TRBV12-5 to TRBJ2-2; 9 bases align to TRBD1. J was trimmed by 0 bases and V by 1 base; bases with no gene match: 3. The CDR3 has 17 amino acids. Germline lookup yields CDR1 LGHNT and CDR2 FRNRAP.